A selection of T cell receptor beta chains follows, all from one sample in a study of blood T cell repertoires in COVID-19. Profiled with immunoSEQ multiplex PCR; TCRdb holds only in-frame clones, not every one. The sample yields about 250,000 clones, around 90% seen once. Sequencing used peripheral blood. The origin of the receptors is a man aged 18 to 29 with active or convalescent COVID-19. Both conserved end residues are trimmed from each CDR3. Fields, in order: J gene, V gene, CDR3 protein.

>TRBJ2-2|TRBV28
ASSLQGAGFGELF
>TRBJ1-5|TRBV7-2
ASSLERDQPQH
>TRBJ1-5|TRBV6-1
ASSEVGTGWRQPQH
>TRBJ2-3|TRBV7-3
ASRPGLSTDTQY
>TRBJ2-7|TRBV11-3
ASSVGPGGPYEQY
>TRBJ2-7|TRBV6-5
ASSTGRGGGEQY
>TRBJ2-5|TRBV4-1
ASSQRTSGGFQETQY
>TRBJ1-2|TRBV28
ASSLIPDRGMPGYT
>TRBJ2-1|TRBV7-2
ASSFSGSSSYNEQF
>TRBJ2-7|TRBV7-9
ASSLAQGVGYEQY
>TRBJ2-3|TRBV5-8
ASSPGLAVSADTQY
>TRBJ2-7|TRBV28
ASSLSAGGGFSYEQY
>TRBJ1-1|TRBV7-2
ASGRQRLNTEAF
>TRBJ1-1|TRBV6-2/TRBV6-3
ASSPLFLRGRGPTEAF
>TRBJ2-7|TRBV29-1
SATMTAHEQY
>TRBJ1-3|TRBV28
ASSFTESSGNTIY
>TRBJ1-2|TRBV5-4
ASSFRGRGVNYGYT
>TRBJ1-2|TRBV6-1
ASSAGTGNYGYT
>TRBJ2-3|TRBV5-4
ASSVGTSGDGDTQY
>TRBJ1-1|TRBV11-3
ASSLGPENTEAF
>TRBJ2-2|TRBV19
ASSPPAGGTGELF
>TRBJ1-1|TRBV7-3
ASSPGLENTEAF
>TRBJ2-5|TRBV7-2
ASSLGGGAGETQY
>TRBJ2-2|TRBV6-5
ASSNGGAGTGELF
>TRBJ2-7|TRBV4-2
ASSPELLAGGPYEQY
>TRBJ1-1|TRBV27
ASSPLDKVNTEAF
>TRBJ1-1|TRBV6-5
ASEGREVLNTEAF
>TRBJ1-3|TRBV21-1
ASSTGKTGPSGNTIY
>TRBJ1-5|TRBV6-2/TRBV6-3
ASSRTESNQPQH
>TRBJ2-4|TRBV6-2/TRBV6-3
ASSSGNTPIQY
>TRBJ2-5|TRBV7-7
ASSSRERETQY
>TRBJ1-2|TRBV18
ASSSQGTGGFGYT
>TRBJ2-5|TRBV23-1
ASSQSGERAGGTHLSQETQY
>TRBJ2-7|TRBV29-1
SVEKPGDEQY
>TRBJ2-5|TRBV14
ASSRRLPSGQETQY
>TRBJ2-1|TRBV29-1
SVGEGPGEQF
>TRBJ1-2|TRBV19
ASSIISDLGGYT
>TRBJ1-1|TRBV4-3
ASSQDHARGFTEAF
>TRBJ1-1|TRBV27
ASSPSGGEAF
>TRBJ2-1|TRBV25-1
ASSERELAGGNNEQF
>TRBJ2-6|TRBV4-3
ASSQRASGGEGSGANVLT
>TRBJ2-1|TRBV4-3
ASSQELAGGLNEQF
>TRBJ2-7|TRBV28
ASSRTGRYYEQY
>TRBJ1-2|TRBV5-1
ASSPREGNYYGYT
>TRBJ2-1|TRBV7-6
ASSLGLAGGPDEQF
>TRBJ2-1|TRBV2
ASSEILYYNEQF
>TRBJ1-3|TRBV10-3
AISGDRTSGNTIY
>TRBJ1-3|TRBV4-2
ASSQDFRSSGNTIY
>TRBJ1-1|TRBV11-1
ASSRNEGVGNTEAF
>TRBJ2-7|TRBV2
ASSEAGAYEQY
>TRBJ2-7|TRBV5-1
ASSLERGSYEQY
>TRBJ2-5|TRBV5-4
ASSSSSRLTPETQY
>TRBJ1-2|TRBV7-9
ASSLAQGPHGYT
>TRBJ1-5|TRBV15
ATSRDLGTGFHQPQH
>TRBJ2-2|TRBV7-8
ASSPRGWTGLSTTGELF
>TRBJ2-5|TRBV6-2/TRBV6-3
ASSFLWGEQTQY
>TRBJ1-5|TRBV19
ASSWGTGLSNQPQH
>TRBJ2-7|TRBV18
ASSPPRAYEQY
>TRBJ1-1|TRBV10-2
AIGGGTEAF